Listed here is a single TCR beta chain. Trimming removed 2 bases from V and 3 bases from J, with 13 bases in between. This CDR3 spans 15 amino acids. The germline CDR1 and CDR2 sequences are KGHSH and LQKENI. The method was immunoSEQ multiplex PCR; TCRdb's version includes in-frame clones alone and lacks a portion of them. The table shows some 66,000 clones, with about nine tenths occurring only once. This entry belongs to a study of blood T cell repertoires in COVID-19. The chain combines TRBV18 with TRBJ1-1, with D perhaps matching TRBD1 (5 bases). The sample comprised peripheral blood. This TCR came from a human donor in a cohort sampled during active COVID-19. The CDR3 region is CASSPWPGVDTEAFF. The CDR3 coding sequence is TGTGCCAGCTCACCATGGCCGGGGGTAGACACTGAAGCTTTCTTT.